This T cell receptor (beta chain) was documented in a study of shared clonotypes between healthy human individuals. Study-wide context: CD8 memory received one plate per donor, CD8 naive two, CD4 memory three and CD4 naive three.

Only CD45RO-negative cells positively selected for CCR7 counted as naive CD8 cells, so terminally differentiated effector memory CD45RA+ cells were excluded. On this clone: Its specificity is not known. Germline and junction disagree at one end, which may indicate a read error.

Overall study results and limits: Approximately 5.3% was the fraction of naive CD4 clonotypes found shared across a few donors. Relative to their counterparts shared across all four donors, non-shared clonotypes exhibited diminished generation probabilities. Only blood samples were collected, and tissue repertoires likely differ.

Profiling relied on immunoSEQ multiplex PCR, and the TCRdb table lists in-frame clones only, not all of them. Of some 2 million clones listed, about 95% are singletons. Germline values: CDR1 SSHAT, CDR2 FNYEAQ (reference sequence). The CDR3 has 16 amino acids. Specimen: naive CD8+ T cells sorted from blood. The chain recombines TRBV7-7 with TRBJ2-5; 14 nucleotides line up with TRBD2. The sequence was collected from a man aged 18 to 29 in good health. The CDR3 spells CASSFGTSGGQETQYF. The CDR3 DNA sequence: TGTGCTAGCAGCTTTGGGACTAGCGGGGGACAAGAGACCCAGTACTTC.